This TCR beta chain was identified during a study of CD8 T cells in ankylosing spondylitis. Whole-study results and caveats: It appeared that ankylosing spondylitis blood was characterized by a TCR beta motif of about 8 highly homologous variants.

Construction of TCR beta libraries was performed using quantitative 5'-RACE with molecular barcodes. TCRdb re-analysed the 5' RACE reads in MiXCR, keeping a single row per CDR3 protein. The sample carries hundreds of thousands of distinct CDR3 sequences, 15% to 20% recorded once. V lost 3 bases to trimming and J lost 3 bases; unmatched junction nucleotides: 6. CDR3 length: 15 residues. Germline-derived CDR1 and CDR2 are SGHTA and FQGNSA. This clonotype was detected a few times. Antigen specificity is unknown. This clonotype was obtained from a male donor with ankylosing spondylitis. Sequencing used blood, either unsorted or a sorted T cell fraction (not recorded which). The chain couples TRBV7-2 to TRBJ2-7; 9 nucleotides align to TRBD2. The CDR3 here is CASSFIAGVLYEQYF. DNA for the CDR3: TGTGCCAGCAGCTTTATAGCGGGAGTGCTCTACGAGCAGTACTTC.